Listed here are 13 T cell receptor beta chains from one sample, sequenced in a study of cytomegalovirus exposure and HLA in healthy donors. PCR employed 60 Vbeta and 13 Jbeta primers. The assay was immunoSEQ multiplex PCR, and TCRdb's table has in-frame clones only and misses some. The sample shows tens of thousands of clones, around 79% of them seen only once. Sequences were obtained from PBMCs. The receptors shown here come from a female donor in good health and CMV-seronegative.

The CDR3: CAISVAGTNEKLFF. The DNA for the CDR3 is TGTGCCATCAGTGTGGCGGGAACTAATGAAAAACTGTTTTTT. V is TRBV10-3 and J is TRBJ1-4; the D is unclear. The CDR3 is made up of 14 amino acids. The ends were cut back, 4 bases at V and 1 base at J, with 7 bases in the middle. Germline V lookup: CDR1 ENHRY, CDR2 SYGVKD.

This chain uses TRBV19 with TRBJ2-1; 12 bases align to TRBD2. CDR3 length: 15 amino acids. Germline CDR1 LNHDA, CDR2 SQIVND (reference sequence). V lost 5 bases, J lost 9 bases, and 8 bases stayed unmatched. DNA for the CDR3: TGTGCCAGTAGTGAGACTAGCGGGAGACGAAGTGAGCAGTTCTTC. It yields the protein CASSETSGRRSEQFF.

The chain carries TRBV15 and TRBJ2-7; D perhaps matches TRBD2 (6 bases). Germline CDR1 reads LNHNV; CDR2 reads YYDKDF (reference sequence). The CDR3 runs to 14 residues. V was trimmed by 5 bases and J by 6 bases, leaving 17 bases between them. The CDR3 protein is CATSGAGGRAEQYF. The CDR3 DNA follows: TGTGCCACCAGCGGAGCCGGGGGTCGGGCCGAGCAGTACTTC. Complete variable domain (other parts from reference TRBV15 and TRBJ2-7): DAMVIQNPRYQVTQFGKPVTLSCSQTLNHNVMYWYQQKSSQAPKLLFHYYDKDFNNEADTPDNFQSRRPNTSFCFLDIRSPGLGDTAMYLCATSGAGGRAEQYFGPGTRLTVT.

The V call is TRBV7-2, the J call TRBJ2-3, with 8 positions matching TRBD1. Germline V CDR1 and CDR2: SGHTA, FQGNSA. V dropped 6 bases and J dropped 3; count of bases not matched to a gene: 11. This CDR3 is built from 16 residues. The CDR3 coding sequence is TGTGCCAGCAGTTCCGTCGGACAGGGAACGACAGATACGCAGTATTTT. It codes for CASSSVGQGTTDTQYF.

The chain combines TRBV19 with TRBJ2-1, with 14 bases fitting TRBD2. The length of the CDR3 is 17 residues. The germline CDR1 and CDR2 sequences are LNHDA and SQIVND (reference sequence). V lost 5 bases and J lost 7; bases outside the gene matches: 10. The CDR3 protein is CASSPTGTSGSWNEQFF. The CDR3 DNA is TGTGCCAGTAGTCCTACCGGGACTAGCGGGAGTTGGAATGAGCAGTTCTTC.

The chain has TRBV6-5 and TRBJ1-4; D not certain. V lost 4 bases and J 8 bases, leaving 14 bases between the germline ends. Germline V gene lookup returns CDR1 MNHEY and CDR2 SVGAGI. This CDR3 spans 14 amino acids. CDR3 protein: CASSWTQLGEKLFF. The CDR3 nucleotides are TGTGCCAGCAGTTGGACGCAACTAGGGGAAAAACTGTTTTTT.

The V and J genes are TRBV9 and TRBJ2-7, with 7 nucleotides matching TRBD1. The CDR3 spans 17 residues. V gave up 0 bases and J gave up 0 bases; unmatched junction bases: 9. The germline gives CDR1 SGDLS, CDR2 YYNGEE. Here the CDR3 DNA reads TGTGCCAGCAGCGTAGGAGGGGGCACTGGATTCTCCTACGAGCAGTACTTC. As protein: CASSVGGGTGFSYEQYF.

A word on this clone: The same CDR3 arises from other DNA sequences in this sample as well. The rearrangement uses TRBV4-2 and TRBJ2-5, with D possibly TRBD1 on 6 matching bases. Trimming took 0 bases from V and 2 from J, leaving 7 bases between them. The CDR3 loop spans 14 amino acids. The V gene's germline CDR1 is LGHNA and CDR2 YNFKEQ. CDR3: CASSQEGGQETQYF. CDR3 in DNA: TGTGCCAGCAGCCAAGAAGGGGGACAAGAGACCCAGTACTTC.

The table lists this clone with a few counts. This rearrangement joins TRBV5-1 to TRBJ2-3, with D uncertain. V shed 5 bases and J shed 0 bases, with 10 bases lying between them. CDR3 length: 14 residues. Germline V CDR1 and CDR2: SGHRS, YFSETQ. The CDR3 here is CASSSVRSTDTQYF. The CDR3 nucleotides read TGCGCCAGCAGTTCCGTGAGGAGCACAGATACGCAGTATTTT.

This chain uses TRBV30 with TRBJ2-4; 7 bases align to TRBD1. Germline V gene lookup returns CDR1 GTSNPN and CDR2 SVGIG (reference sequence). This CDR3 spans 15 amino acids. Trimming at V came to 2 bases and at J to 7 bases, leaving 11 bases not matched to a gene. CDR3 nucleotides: TGTGCCTGGAGTATTCCAGGGGGAAGAGGGAACATTCAGTACTTC. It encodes CAWSIPGGRGNIQYF.

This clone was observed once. The CDR3 nucleotides are TGTGCCAGCAGTGAATTAGTGGGGAGCTCTGGAAACACCATATATTTT. Protein product: CASSELVGSSGNTIYF. The chain links TRBV2 to TRBJ1-3, with unresolved D. Germline values: CDR1 SNHLY, CDR2 FYNNEI. V was cut by 2 bases and J by 0 bases, with 11 bases left in between. The CDR3 has 16 amino acids.

The CDR3 loop is CASSSEGTSGKREQYF. Written as DNA, the CDR3 is TGCGCCAGCAGCTCGGAAGGGACTAGCGGAAAACGCGAGCAGTACTTC. The chain joins TRBV5-1 to TRBJ2-7; 11 bases map to TRBD2. With 3 bases clipped from V and 6 bases from J, the junction kept 11 bases outside the gene matches. Germline CDR1 SGHRS, CDR2 YFSETQ. This CDR3 has 16 amino acids.

In nucleotides, the CDR3 is TGTGCCAGCGGAACAGGGTTCACAGATACGCAGTATTTT. Its translation: CASGTGFTDTQYF. The rearrangement links TRBV18 to TRBJ2-3; weak D call: TRBD1 (6 bases). V was trimmed by 8 bases and J by 2 bases, leaving 11 bases between them. This CDR3 has 13 residues. CDR1 KGHSH and CDR2 LQKENI come from the germline V gene. Based on the CDR3 plus reference TRBV18 and TRBJ2-3, the full variable domain is NAGVMQNPRHLVRRRGQEARLRCSPMKGHSHVYWYRQLPEEGLKFMVYLQKENIIDESGMPKERFSAEFPKEGPSILRIQQVVRGDSAAYFCASGTGFTDTQYFGPGTRLTVL.